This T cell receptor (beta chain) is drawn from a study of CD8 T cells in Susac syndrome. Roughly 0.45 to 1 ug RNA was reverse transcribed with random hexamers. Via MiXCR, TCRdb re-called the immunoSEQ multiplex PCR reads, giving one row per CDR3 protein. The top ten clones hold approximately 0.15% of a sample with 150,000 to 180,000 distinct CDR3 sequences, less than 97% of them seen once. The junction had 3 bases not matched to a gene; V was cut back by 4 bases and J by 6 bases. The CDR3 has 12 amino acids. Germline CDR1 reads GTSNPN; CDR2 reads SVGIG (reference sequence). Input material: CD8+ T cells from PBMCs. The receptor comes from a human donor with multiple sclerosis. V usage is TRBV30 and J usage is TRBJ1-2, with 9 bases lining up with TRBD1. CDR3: CAWTQGADGYTF. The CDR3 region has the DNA TGTGCCTGGACACAGGGGGCGGATGGCTACACCTTC. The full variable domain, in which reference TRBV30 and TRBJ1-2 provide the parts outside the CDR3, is SQTIHQWPATLVQPVGSPLSLECTVEGTSNPNLYWYRQAAGRGLQLLFYSVGIGQISSEVPQNLSASRPQDRQFILSSKKLLLSDSGFYLCAWTQGADGYTFGSGTRLTVV.